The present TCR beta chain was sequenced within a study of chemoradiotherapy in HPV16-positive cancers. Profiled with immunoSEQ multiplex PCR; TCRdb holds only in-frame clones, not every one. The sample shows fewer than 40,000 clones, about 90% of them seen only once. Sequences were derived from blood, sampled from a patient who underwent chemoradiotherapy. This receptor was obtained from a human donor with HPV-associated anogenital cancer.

The CDR3 protein is CASSDSGTQGDTQYF. CDR3 nucleotides: TGTGCCAGCAGTGACTCCGGGACCCAGGGAGATACGCAGTATTTT. The V gene is TRBV6-4, the J gene TRBJ2-3; D might be TRBD1 or TRBD2, each matching 5 bases. This CDR3 is 15 amino acids long. With 0 bases removed from V and 5 bases from J, the gap between germline ends came to 12 bases. In germline, CDR1 is MRHNA, CDR2 SNTAGT.